The 13 T cell receptor beta chains given below trace back to one sample, sequenced in a study of immune evolution from preneoplasia to lung adenocarcinoma. TCRdb's table, derived via immunoSEQ multiplex PCR, lists solely in-frame clones and lacks some. The sample carries several thousand clones, more than 75% recorded once. Input material: FFPE adjacent normal lung tissue. These receptors all come from a person in their sixties or seventies with lung adenocarcinoma.

The chain is built from TRBV9 and TRBJ1-2; TRBD1 is a possible D gene (5 bases). This CDR3 has 16 residues. CDR1 SGDLS and CDR2 YYNGEE come from the germline V gene. V dropped 0 bases and J dropped 0 bases, with 12 bases sitting between them. CDR3 protein: CASSVAPGASNYGYTF. The CDR3 bases are TGTGCCAGCAGCGTAGCCCCCGGGGCGTCTAACTATGGCTACACCTTC.

A single count supports this clone. This chain joins TRBV5-1 and TRBJ1-6; 8 bases agree with TRBD1. The V gene end was trimmed by 0 bases and the J gene end by 8 bases; junction bases not matched to a gene: 4. The CDR3 totals 15 residues. The germline gives CDR1 SGHRS, CDR2 YFSETQ. CDR3 protein: CASSLGTGGDSPLHF. CDR3 nucleotide sequence: TGCGCCAGCAGCTTGGGCACAGGGGGTGATTCACCCCTCCACTTT.

This clone was seen a few times. The CDR3 is CAISGPGELFF. CDR3 coding DNA: TGTGCCATCAGTGGACCCGGGGAGCTGTTTTTT. The J gene is TRBJ2-2, the V gene TRBV10-3; D not certain. Germline loops: CDR1 ENHRY, CDR2 SYGVKD. Trimming took 4 bases from V and 6 from J, leaving 3 bases between them. The CDR3 length is 11 residues.

The V and J genes are TRBV2 and TRBJ1-6, with unresolved D. Trimming pared 4 bases from V and 6 bases from J, leaving 10 bases between. This CDR3 has 14 residues. Germline CDR1 is SNHLY and CDR2 is FYNNEI. In nucleotides, the CDR3 is TGTGCCAGCAGTGGACGAGGTTTTAATTCACCCCTCCACTTT. Translation gives CASSGRGFNSPLHF.

The rearrangement uses TRBV5-1 and TRBJ2-1; TRBD2 agrees at 8 bases. This CDR3 is 13 amino acids long. V shed 4 bases and J 6 bases; nucleotides not matched to a gene: 3. CDR1 is SGHRS and CDR2 is YFSETQ in the germline V gene. CDR3 nucleotide sequence: TGCGCCAGCAGCGAAAGCGGGAGCAATGAGCAGTTCTTC. Translating it yields CASSESGSNEQFF.

In regard to this clone: The junction departs from germline at one end; a sequencing error may be responsible. The chain employs TRBV7-7 and TRBJ2-3, with 7 positions matching TRBD2. The CDR3 totals 14 residues. Germline V gives CDR1 SSHAT, CDR2 FNYEAQ (reference sequence). As DNA, the CDR3 is TGTGCTAGCAGCTTACTAACCGCCGGGACTAAGCAGTATTTT. It encodes CASSLLTAGTKQYF.

This chain connects TRBV5-6 to TRBJ2-7; TRBD1 might be the D (5 bases). The CDR3 contains 16 residues. V lost 1 base, J lost 5 bases, and 19 bases lay in between. Per germline, CDR1 SGHDT and CDR2 YYEEEE. The CDR3 sequence is CASSLRFIRDLDEQYF. The DNA of the CDR3 is TGTGCCAGCAGCTTGCGCTTCATCAGGGATCTCGACGAGCAGTACTTC.

This clone was observed a single time. This sequence joins TRBV15 and TRBJ2-1; 9 bases align to TRBD1. The germline gives CDR1 LNHNV, CDR2 YYDKDF (reference sequence). J lost 12 bases, V lost 6 bases, and 9 bases had no gene match. The CDR3 consists of 13 residues. CDR3 loop: CATSPGQGRLQFF. DNA for the CDR3: TGTGCCACCAGTCCGGGACAGGGTCGCTTGCAGTTCTTC.

V and J are TRBV19 and TRBJ1-5, with 7 nucleotides matching TRBD1. Losses at the gene ends were 3 bases for V and 5 bases for J; bases not matched to a gene: 10. Per the germline V gene, CDR1 is LNHDA and CDR2 is SQIVND (reference sequence). This CDR3 has 16 amino acids. CDR3 residues: CASSMIGQGGDQPQHF. The CDR3, as DNA: TGTGCCAGTAGTATGATAGGGCAGGGGGGTGATCAGCCCCAGCATTTT. The full variable domain, its missing parts supplied by reference TRBV19 and TRBJ1-5, is DGGITQSPKYLFRKEGQNVTLSCEQNLNHDAMYWYRQDPGQGLRLIYYSQIVNDFQKGDIAEGYSVSREKKESFPLTVTSAQKNPTAFYLCASSMIGQGGDQPQHFGDGTRLSIL.

This clone showed up just a few times. The J gene is TRBJ1-5, the V gene TRBV5-6; D is uncertain. The length of the CDR3 is 14 residues. Per germline, CDR1 SGHDT and CDR2 YYEEEE. The V end was cut by 3 bases, the J end by 11 bases, with 18 bases between. CDR3 protein: CASSSRANYKSQHF. The CDR3 DNA reads TGTGCCAGCAGCTCGAGGGCGAATTATAAGTCCCAGCATTTT.

The chain couples TRBV30 to TRBJ1-3; 10 nucleotides line up with TRBD1. The germline V gene encodes CDR1 GTSNPN and CDR2 SVGIG (reference sequence). This CDR3 has 12 residues. V trimming: 7 bases; J trimming: 7 bases; junction bases outside the gene matches: 4. CDR3 amino acids: CASGQGRNTIYF. CDR3 bases: TGTGCCTCGGGACAGGGGAGGAACACCATATATTTT. Looking up the rest from reference TRBV30 and TRBJ1-3 gives the full variable domain: SQTIHQWPATLVQPVGSPLSLECTVEGTSNPNLYWYRQAAGRGLQLLFYSVGIGQISSEVPQNLSASRPQDRQFILSSKKLLLSDSGFYLCASGQGRNTIYFGEGSWLTVV.

CDR3 nucleotide sequence: TGTGCCAGCAGCCCCGTAGGGAGGGGCAGGGGAAGGGATAGTGAGCAGTTCTTC. It translates to CASSPVGRGRGRDSEQFF. V and J are TRBV11-2 and TRBJ2-1; tentatively, D is TRBD2 (7 bases). Germline loops: CDR1 SGHAT, CDR2 FQNNGV. CDR3 length: 18 residues. Trimming left V 5 bases short and J 9 bases short, with 29 bases between.

The chain is built from TRBV7-9 and TRBJ1-1; the D is unclear. The V gene lost 6 bases and the J gene lost 4 bases, with 12 bases spanning the gap. The CDR3 is 13 residues long. Germline CDR1 reads SEHNR; CDR2 reads FQNEAQ (reference sequence). CDR3 nucleotide sequence: TGTGCCAGCAGACTGGGCCCGGGCACTGAAGCTTTCTTT. This encodes CASRLGPGTEAFF.